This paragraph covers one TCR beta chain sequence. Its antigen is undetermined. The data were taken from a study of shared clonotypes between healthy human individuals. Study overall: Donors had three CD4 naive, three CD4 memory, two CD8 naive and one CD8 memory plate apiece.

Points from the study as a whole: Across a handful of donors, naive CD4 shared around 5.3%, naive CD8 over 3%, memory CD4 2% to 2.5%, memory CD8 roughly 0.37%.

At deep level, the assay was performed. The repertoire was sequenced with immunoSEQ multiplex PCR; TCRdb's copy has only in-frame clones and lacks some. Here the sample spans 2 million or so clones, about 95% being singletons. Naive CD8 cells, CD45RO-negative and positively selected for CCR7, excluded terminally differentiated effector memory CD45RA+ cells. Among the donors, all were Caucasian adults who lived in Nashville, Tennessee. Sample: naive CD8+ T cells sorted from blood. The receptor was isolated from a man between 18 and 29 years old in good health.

The DNA of the CDR3 is TGTGCCAGCAGTCTAGTAGGGGGGGCCGCTGAAGCTTTCTTT. It yields the protein CASSLVGGAAEAFF. The genes are TRBV28 and TRBJ1-1, with a possible D match to TRBD1 (6 bases). V shed 5 bases and J shed 6 bases, with 16 bases lying between them. The CDR3 runs 14 residues. Germline V gene sequence: CDR1 MDHEN, CDR2 SYDVKM. The whole variable domain, remainder taken from reference TRBV28 and TRBJ1-1, is DVKVTQSSRYLVKRTGEKVFLECVQDMDHENMFWYRQDPGLGLRLIYFSYDVKMKEKGDIPEGYSVSREKKERFSLILESASTNQTSMYLCASSLVGGAAEAFFGQGTRLTVV.